The entry below describes one T cell receptor beta chain. This entry is derived from a study of blood T cell repertoires in COVID-19. In the study overall: Italy, Spain and the United States were the sources of the convalescent and acute COVID-19 samples. PBMCs, B-cell-depleted T cells, or T cells provided the cDNA or gDNA that made up the material.

Per the authors' pipeline: Researchers report that nucleated cell counts were estimated from reference gene primer amplification. The data were produced by immunoSEQ multiplex PCR, yet TCRdb's version contains in-frame clones alone and is incomplete. The V and J calls and clone size come from that table; D and trimming were worked out from the DNA. The sample has about 140,000 clones; around 90% are singletons. Sequenced: peripheral blood. This TCR came from a woman aged 60-75 years with acute or convalescent COVID-19.

DNA for the CDR3: TGTGCCAGCAGCCCATCAGGGGGGTTCTATGGCTACACCTTC. Protein: CASSPSGGFYGYTF. The chain is built from TRBV7-2 and TRBJ1-2; 7 bases match TRBD1. The CDR3 consists of 14 residues. Germline CDR1 reads SGHTA; CDR2 reads FQGNSA. J lost 4 bases, V lost 5 bases, and 7 bases had no gene match.